Following are 2 T cell receptor beta chains from one sample sequenced in a study of blood T cell repertoires in COVID-19 (dated by TCRdb to about 2020). The library relied on the immunoSEQ multiplex PCR assay. The clones in this table, taken by TCRdb from immuneACCESS, are in-frame only. Not every clone is retained; where verified, under half of the shortfall comes from an unresolved V gene, and the cause of the rest is unknown. The sample yields a few hundred thousand clones; about nine tenths were counted once. The biggest ten clones account for around 7.9% of the sample. Specimen: PBMCs or T cells enriched from blood (not recorded which). The receptor source for this set is a woman between 55 and 75 years old who had recovered from COVID-19.

This chain joins TRBV24-1 and TRBJ2-7; D unclear. Germline V gene sequence: CDR1 KGHDR, CDR2 SFDVKD. V was trimmed by 4 bases and J by 0 bases, leaving 24 bases between them. This CDR3 has 19 residues. As DNA, the CDR3 is TGTGCCACCAGTGACTGTACACGGAAGATTGGTCACAGCTCCTACGAGCAGTACGTC. Translated, it gives CATSDCTRKIGHSSYEQYV.

The sample holds a few counts of this clone. The chain is built from TRBV4-1 and TRBJ2-7, with 7 bases lining up with TRBD2. The CDR3 is 14 amino acids. V lost 2 bases to trimming and J lost 5 bases; unmatched junction nucleotides: 6. Germline lookup yields CDR1 MGHRA and CDR2 YSYEKL. This chain's CDR3 is CASSQWTSTHEQYV. CDR3 coding DNA: TGCGCCAGCAGCCAATGGACTAGTACCCACGAGCAGTACGTC.